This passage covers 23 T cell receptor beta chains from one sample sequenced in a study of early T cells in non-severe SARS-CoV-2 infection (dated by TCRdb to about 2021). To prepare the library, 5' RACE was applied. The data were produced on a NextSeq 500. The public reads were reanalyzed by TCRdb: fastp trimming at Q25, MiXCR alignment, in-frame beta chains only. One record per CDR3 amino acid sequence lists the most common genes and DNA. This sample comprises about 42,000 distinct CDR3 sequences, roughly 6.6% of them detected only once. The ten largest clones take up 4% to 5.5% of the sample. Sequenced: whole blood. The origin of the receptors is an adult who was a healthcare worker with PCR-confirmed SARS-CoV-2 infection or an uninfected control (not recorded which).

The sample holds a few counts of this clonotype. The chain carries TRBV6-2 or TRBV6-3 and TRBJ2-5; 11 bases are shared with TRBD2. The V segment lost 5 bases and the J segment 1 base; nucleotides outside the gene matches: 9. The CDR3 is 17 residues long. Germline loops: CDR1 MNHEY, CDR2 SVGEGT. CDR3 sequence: CASSRGTSGSIQETQYF. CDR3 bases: TGTGCCAGCAGTCGAGGGACTAGCGGCAGCATCCAAGAGACCCAGTACTTC.

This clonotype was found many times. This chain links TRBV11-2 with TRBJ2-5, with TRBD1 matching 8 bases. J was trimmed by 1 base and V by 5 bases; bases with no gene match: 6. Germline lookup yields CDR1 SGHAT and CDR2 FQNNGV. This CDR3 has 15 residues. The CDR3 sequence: CASSLRQGTQETQYF. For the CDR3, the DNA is TGTGCCAGCAGCCTGAGACAGGGGACCCAAGAGACCCAGTACTTC.

CDR3 in amino acids: CASSPQGRTGELFF. As DNA, the CDR3 is TGTGCCAGCAGCCCACAGGGCCGCACCGGGGAGCTGTTTTTT. The V gene is TRBV12-3 or TRBV12-4, the J gene TRBJ2-2; maybe TRBD1 (6 bases). V gave up 6 bases and J gave up 4 bases, with 12 bases separating them. CDR3 length: 14 amino acids.

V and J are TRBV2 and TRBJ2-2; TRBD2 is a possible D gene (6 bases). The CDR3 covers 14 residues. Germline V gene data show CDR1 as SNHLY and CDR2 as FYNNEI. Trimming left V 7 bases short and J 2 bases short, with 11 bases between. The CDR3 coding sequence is TGTGCCAGCAAGGCTAGCGAAAACACCGGGGAGCTGTTTTTT. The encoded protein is CASKASENTGELFF.

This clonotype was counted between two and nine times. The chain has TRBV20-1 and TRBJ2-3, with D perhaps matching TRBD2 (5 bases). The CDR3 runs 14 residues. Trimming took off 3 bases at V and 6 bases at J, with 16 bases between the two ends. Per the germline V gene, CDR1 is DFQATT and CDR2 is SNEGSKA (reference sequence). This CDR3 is CSASRASGGDTQYF. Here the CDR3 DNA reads TGCAGTGCTAGTAGGGCTAGTGGCGGGGATACGCAGTATTTT.

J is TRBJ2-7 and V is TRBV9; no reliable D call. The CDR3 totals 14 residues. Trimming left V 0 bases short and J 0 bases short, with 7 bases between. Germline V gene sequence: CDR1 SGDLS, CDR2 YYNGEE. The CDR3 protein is CASSVAKNSYEQYF. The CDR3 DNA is TGTGCCAGCAGCGTAGCTAAAAACTCCTACGAGCAGTACTTC.

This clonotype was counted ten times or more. CDR3 region: CASSISRGALQPQHF. The CDR3 bases are TGTGCCAGTAGCATTTCACGGGGGGCTCTTCAGCCCCAGCATTTT. The chain has TRBV19 and TRBJ1-5; TRBD1 might be the D (6 bases). From germline, CDR1 is LNHDA and CDR2 SQIVND (reference sequence). V was clipped by 6 bases and J by 6 bases, with 18 bases between them. This CDR3 is 15 amino acids long.

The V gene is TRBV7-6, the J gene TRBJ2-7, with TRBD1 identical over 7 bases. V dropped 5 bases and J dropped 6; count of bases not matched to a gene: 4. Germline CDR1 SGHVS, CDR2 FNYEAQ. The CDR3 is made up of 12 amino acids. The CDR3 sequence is CASSPTGSEQYF. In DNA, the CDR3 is TGTGCCAGCAGCCCGACAGGGAGCGAGCAGTACTTC.

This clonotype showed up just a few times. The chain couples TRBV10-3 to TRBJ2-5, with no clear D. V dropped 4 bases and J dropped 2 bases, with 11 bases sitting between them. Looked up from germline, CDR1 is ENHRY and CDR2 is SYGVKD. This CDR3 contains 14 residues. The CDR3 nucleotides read TGTGCCATCAGTGTAGACGGCTTTCAAGAGACCCAGTACTTC. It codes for CAISVDGFQETQYF.

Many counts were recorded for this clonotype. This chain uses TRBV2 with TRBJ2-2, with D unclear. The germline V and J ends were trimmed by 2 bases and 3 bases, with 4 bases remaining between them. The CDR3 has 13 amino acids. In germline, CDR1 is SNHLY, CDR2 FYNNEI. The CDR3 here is CASSEIHTGELFF. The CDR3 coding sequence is TGTGCCAGCAGTGAAATCCACACCGGGGAGCTGTTTTTT.

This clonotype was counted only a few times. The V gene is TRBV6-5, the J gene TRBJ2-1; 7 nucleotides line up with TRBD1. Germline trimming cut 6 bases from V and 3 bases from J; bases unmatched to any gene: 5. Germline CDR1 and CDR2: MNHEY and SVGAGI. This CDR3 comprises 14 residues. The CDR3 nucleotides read TGTGCCAGCAGCCGACAGGGACGCTACAATGAGCAGTTCTTC. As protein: CASSRQGRYNEQFF.

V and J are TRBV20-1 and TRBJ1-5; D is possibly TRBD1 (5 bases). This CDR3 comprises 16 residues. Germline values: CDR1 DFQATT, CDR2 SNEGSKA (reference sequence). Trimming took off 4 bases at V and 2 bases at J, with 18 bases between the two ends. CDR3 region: CSAIIRAPGGNQPQHF. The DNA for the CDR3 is TGCAGTGCTATTATACGGGCCCCGGGGGGCAATCAGCCCCAGCATTTT.

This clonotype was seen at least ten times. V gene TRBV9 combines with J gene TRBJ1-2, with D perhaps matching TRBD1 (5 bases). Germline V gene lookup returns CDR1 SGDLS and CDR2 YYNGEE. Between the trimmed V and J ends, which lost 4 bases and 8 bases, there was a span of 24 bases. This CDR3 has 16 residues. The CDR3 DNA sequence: TGTGCCAGCAGCCCCGACGCGGGCGGGGGGAGTAGAGGCTACACCTTC. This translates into CASSPDAGGGSRGYTF.

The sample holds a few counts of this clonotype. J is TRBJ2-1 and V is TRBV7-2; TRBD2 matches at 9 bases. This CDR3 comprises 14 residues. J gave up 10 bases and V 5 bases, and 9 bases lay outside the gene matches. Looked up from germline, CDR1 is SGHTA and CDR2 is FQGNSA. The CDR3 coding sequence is TGTGCCAGCAGCCTAGGGTCTAGCGGGGAAGAGCAGTTCTTC. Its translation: CASSLGSSGEEQFF.

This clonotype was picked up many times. The CDR3 loop is CASSLGQTGELFF. CDR3 bases: TGTGCCAGCAGTTTGGGACAGACCGGGGAGCTGTTTTTT. The gene calls are TRBV12-3 or TRBV12-4 and TRBJ2-2, with 7 bases identical to TRBD1. The length of the CDR3 is 13 residues. Trimming cost V 3 bases and J 5 bases; bases outside gene matches: 0.

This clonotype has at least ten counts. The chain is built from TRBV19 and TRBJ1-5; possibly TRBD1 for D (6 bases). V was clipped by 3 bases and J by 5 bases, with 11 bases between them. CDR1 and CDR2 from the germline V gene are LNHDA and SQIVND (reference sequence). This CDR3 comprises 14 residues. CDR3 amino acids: CASSMAGADQPQHF. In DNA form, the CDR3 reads TGTGCCAGTAGTATGGCGGGGGCAGATCAGCCCCAGCATTTT.

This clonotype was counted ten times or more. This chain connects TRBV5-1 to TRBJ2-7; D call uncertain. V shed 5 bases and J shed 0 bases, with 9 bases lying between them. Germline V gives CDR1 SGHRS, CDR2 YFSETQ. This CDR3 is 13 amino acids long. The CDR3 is CASRIAASYEQYF. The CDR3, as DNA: TGCGCCAGCAGGATCGCGGCCTCCTACGAGCAGTACTTC.

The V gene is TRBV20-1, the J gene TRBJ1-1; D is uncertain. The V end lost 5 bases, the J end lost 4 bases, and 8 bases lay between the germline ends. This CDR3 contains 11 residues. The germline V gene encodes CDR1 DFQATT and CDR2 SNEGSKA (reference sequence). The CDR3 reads CSAQEGTEAFF. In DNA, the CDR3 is TGCAGTGCTCAGGAGGGCACTGAAGCTTTCTTT.

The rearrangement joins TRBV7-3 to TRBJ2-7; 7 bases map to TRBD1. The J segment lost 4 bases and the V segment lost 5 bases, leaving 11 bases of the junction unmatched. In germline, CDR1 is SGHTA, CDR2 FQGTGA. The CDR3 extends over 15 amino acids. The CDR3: CASSTTGTVIYEQYF. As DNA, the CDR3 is TGTGCCAGCAGCACAACCGGGACAGTAATTTACGAGCAGTACTTC.

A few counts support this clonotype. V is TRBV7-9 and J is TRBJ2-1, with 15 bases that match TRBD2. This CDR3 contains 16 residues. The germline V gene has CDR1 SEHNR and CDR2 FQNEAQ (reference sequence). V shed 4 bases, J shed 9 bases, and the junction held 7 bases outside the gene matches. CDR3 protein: CASSSPGLAGGSEQFF. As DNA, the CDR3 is TGTGCCAGCAGCTCCCCGGGACTAGCGGGGGGTAGTGAGCAGTTCTTC.

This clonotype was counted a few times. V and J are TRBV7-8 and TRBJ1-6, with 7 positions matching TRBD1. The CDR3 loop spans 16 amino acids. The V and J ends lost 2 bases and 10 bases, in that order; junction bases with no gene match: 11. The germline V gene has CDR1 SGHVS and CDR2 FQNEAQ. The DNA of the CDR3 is TGTGCCAGCAGCTTAAGGCTACAGGGGTCGGGGTCACCCCTCCACTTT. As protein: CASSLRLQGSGSPLHF.

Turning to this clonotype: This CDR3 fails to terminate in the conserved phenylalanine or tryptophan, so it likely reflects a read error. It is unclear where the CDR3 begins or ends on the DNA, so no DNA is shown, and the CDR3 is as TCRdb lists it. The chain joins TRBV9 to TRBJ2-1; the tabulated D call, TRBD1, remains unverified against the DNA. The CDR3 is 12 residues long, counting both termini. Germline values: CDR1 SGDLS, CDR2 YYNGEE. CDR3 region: CVSSAPPGPLRL.

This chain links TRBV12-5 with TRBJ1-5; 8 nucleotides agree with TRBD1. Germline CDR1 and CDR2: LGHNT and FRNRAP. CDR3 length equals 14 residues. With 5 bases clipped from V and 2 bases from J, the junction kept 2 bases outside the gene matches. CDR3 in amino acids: CASGAGQGNQPQHF. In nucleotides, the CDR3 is TGTGCTAGTGGTGCGGGACAGGGCAATCAGCCCCAGCATTTT.